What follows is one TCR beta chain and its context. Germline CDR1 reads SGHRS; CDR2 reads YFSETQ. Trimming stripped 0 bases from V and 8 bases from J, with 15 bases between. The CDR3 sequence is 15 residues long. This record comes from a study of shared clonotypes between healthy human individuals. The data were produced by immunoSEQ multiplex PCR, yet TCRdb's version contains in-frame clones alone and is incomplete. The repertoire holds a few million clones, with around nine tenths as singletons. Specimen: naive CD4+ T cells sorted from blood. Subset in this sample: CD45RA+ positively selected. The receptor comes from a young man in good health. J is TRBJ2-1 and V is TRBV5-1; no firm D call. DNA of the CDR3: TGCGCCAGCAGCTTGGCCGCCCCCGCTCGCGATGAGCAGTTCTTC. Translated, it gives CASSLAAPARDEQFF. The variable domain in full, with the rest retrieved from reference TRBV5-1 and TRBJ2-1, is KAGVTQTPRYLIKTRGQQVTLSCSPISGHRSVSWYQQTPGQGLQFLFEYFSETQRNKGNFPGRFSGRQFSNSRSEMNVSTLELGDSALYLCASSLAAPARDEQFFGPGTRLTVL.